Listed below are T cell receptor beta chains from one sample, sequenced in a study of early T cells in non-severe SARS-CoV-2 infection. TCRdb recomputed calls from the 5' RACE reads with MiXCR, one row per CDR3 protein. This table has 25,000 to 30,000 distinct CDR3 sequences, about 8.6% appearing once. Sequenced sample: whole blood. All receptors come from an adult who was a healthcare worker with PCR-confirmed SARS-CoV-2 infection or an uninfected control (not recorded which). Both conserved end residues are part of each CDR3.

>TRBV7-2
CASSLGNQETQYF
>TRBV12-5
CASGFGQPNTEAFF
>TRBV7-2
CASSPGQGASQGYTF
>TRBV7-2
CASSLVREKLFF
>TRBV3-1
CASSQGLHEQFF
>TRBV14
CASSQPRRAHTGELFF
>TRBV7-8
CASSFSHEQYF
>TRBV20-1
CSASWPSSYEQYF
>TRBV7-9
CASNTDRAVNEQFF
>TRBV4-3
CASSQSPAAAHSSYNEQFF
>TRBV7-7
CASSTGVGETQYF
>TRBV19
CASSGPEETQYF
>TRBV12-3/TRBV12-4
CASSPTGGPDTEAFF
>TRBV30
CAWTKNEIYQQYF
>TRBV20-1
CSAYSGGDSPLHF
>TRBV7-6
CASSPGLVDRNQPQHF
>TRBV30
CACGQGGDNEQFF
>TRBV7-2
CASSFVPGNEQYF
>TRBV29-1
CSVVNRNTEAFF
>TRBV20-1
CSAREEIGTARAQYF
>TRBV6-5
CASSQGRGQPQHF
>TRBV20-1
CSVGQGPGFEAFF
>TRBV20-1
CSARAGTGGTYEQYF